This T cell receptor (beta chain) was identified during a study of T cell therapy after organ transplantation (dated by TCRdb to about 2019). Study-level background: Autologous CMV-specific T cells, expanded in vitro for around two weeks with a peptide pool of 30 HLA class I and II CMV epitopes, were used as therapy products. A follow-up TRBV repertoire analysis was performed on an open-label phase I trial of autologous CMV-specific adoptive T cell therapy in solid-organ transplant recipients. Blood samples for the long-term post-therapy time point were collected 20 to 29 weeks after therapy was completed. Long-term post-therapy samples were available for only about 80% of the 10 patients. Of the roughly 10 patients, eight were classified as clinical responders and two as nonresponders. Up to 6 T cell doses were administered to patients every 2 weeks, and patients were monitored for almost 30 weeks after therapy was completed. A median of 1.92 x 10^8 CMV-specific T cells was administered to patients across 2 to 6 intravenous infusions.

Read against the paper, the sample's time point label means: 20-29 weeks after completion of therapy. The patients had received solid-organ transplants and had cytomegalovirus that was drug-resistant/recurrent. Under twelve of the trial participants were picked for repertoire analysis depending on whether post-therapy peripheral blood mononuclear cells were available. Viable CD3+CD8+CD4- lymphocytes were sorted from PBMCs on a BD FACSAria III. The Qiagen DNeasy Kit was used to extract genomic DNA from sorted cells. TRB CDR3 regions were amplified from genomic DNA with the immunoSEQ two-step, bias-controlled multiplex PCR assay. CDR3 libraries were sequenced on an Illumina NextSeq 500. On the authors' methods: The immunoSEQ Analyzer platform was used for initial alignment and bioinformatics, including bias normalization against synthetic CDR3 analogs. Annotation of V, D and J genes was based on the definitions in the IMGT database. For further TRBV analyses, VDJtools version 1.1.10 and the R package tcR version 2.2.1.11 were used with default settings. For the GLIPH analysis, version 1.0 was run with default settings. Significant clonotype frequency changes were tested by 2-sided binomial test with Benjamini-Hochberg correction (alpha = 0.01) in CDR3 sequences with at least 5 reads. TCRdb retrieved this table from immuneACCESS and kept in-frame rearrangements only. Not all clones are present; in checked studies, unresolved V genes account for under half, and no reason is known for the remainder. V, J and clone size are taken as reported in that table, and D and trimming were inferred from the DNA itself. Recorded for this sample are 3,000 to 4,500 clones; around 63% of them occurred a single time. About 40% of the sample goes to the ten largest clones.

As to this clone: Its antigen target is currently unknown. Per-base quality was not reported, and no clone a single base away is much larger than it.

What the work shows at the level of the full study, not this receptor alone: Post-therapy reconstitution appeared to include both transferred clonotypes and endogenous clonotypes not detected in the therapy products. Nonresponders showed marked pretherapy clonal expansions with minimal repertoire change after therapy. The small cohort prevented assessing confounders such as concurrent antirejection and antiviral medications. Fold change in CD8 clonality after therapy inversely correlated with pretherapy clonality, suggesting less biased repertoires were more receptive to remodeling. Few detected expansions in nonresponders may reflect reduced sample coverage from poor CD8+ T cell yield.

The CDR3 goes from the cysteine to the phenylalanine over 16 residues. The CDR3 DNA has 48 bases and is translated from base 1. The CDR1 and CDR2 encoded by the germline V gene are SGHVS and FQNEAQ. From V the trimming removes 5 bases and from J it removes 0 bases, while the gene matches leave 8 bases of the junction unaccounted for. The sequence was obtained from a human patient who had received a solid organ transplant and had CMV disease. Some T cells may have been brought in with the graft after a transplant. Sequenced material: CD8+ T cells from blood, taken after autologous CMV-specific T cell therapy. The receptor chain draws on TRBV7-8 and TRBJ2-3, with 7 middle bases fitting TRBD2. The DNA sequence is as follows: TGTGCCAGCAGCAAGGTACTAGCGCTAAGCACAGATACGCAGTATTTT. Translated, it gives CASSKVLALSTDTQYF.